These 10 T cell receptor beta chains came from one sample sequenced in a study of breast tumors, draining lymph nodes, adjacent tissues listed by TCRdb under 2016. The protocol used for the library was multiplex PCR. For sequencing, an Illumina HiSeq 2000 was employed. TCRdb reanalyzed the raw reads on its own, using fastp at Q25 for trimming and MiXCR for clone calling, and kept in-frame beta chains. Identical CDR3 protein sequences are pooled into one entry, listed with their most common genes and DNA. The sample profile shows about 35,000 distinct CDR3 sequences; around a third of them were found once. The top ten constitute 11% of the sample. Sequencing input: breast tumor tissue. The source of these receptors is a female donor with breast cancer. Some clones in this sample may be carry-over from other donors' samples.

This clonotype was seen repeatedly, ten times or more. This chain uses TRBV10-3 with TRBJ2-7; TRBD2 matches 10 bases. The CDR3 extends over 15 amino acids. The germline V gene encodes CDR1 ENHRY and CDR2 SYGVKD. V lost 2 bases, J lost 6 bases, and 7 bases stayed unmatched. The CDR3 nucleotides are TGTGCCATCAGTGAGGCGACCGGGACTAGCGCCGAGCAGTACTTC. Residues: CAISEATGTSAEQYF.

This clonotype occurred once. Being one base from a much bigger clone, this may be a read error. V and J are TRBV14 and TRBJ1-6, with D possibly TRBD1 on 5 matching bases. The CDR3 is 15 residues long. Germline V CDR1 and CDR2: SGHDN, FVKESK. The CDR3 bases are TGTGCCAGCGGCCAAGGGGTGTCCTATAATTCACCCCTCCACTTT. Its translation is CASGQGVSYNSPLHF.

This clonotype was found many times. The V gene is TRBV6-5, the J gene TRBJ2-6, with D maybe TRBD2 (7 bases). CDR3 length: 16 amino acids. V lost 7 bases, J lost 1 base, and 14 bases lay in between. Per the germline V gene, CDR1 is MNHEY and CDR2 is SVGAGI. In nucleotides, the CDR3 is TGTGCCAGCACGAGGGGGGGTGGGTCTGGGGCCAACGTCCTGACTTTC. Translating gives CASTRGGGSGANVLTF.

The chain couples TRBV9 to TRBJ2-3, with 8 bases matching TRBD2. Germline V gene sequence: CDR1 SGDLS, CDR2 YYNGEE. The CDR3 has 15 residues. Germline trimming cut 4 bases from V and 3 bases from J; bases unmatched to any gene: 7. The DNA for the CDR3 is TGTGCCAGCAGCTTAGTACTAGCGGTAACAGATACGCAGTATTTT. It codes for CASSLVLAVTDTQYF.

There are many counts of this clonotype. The rearrangement joins TRBV20-1 to TRBJ2-5; D possibly corresponds to TRBD2 (5 bases). CDR1 DFQATT and CDR2 SNEGSKA come from the germline V gene (reference sequence). This CDR3 spans 14 amino acids. The V end lost 3 bases, the J end lost 5 bases, and 16 bases lay between the germline ends. The CDR3: CSASSRTFGETQYF. CDR3 nucleotide sequence: TGCAGTGCTAGTTCTCGGACTTTCGGGGAGACCCAGTACTTC.

This clonotype is medium-sized in the sample. The V and J genes are TRBV10-1 and TRBJ2-7, with D uncertain. V dropped 0 bases and J dropped 7 bases, with 13 bases sitting between them. The CDR3 extends over 14 amino acids. Germline CDR1 reads WNHNN; CDR2 reads SYGVQD (reference sequence). CDR3 amino acids: CASSESIEVGEQYF. CDR3 nucleotides: TGCGCCAGCAGTGAGTCGATAGAGGTCGGGGAGCAGTACTTC.

The chain is built from TRBV20-1 and TRBJ2-7, with unresolved D. V lost 1 base to trimming and J lost 1 base, with 11 bases between them. The CDR3 has 14 amino acids. Per the germline V gene, CDR1 is DFQATT and CDR2 is SNEGSKA (reference sequence). CDR3 DNA: TGCAGTGCTAGAGGGCAGACCGCATCCTACGAGCAGTACTTC. As protein: CSARGQTASYEQYF.

The sample holds many counts of this clonotype. The V and J genes are TRBV9 and TRBJ1-5; D ambiguous. The CDR3 contains 13 residues. Germline CDR1 and CDR2: SGDLS and YYNGEE. Trimming cost V 0 bases and J 3 bases, with 4 bases left between them. CDR3 protein: CASSVGNNQPQHF. DNA for the CDR3: TGTGCCAGCAGCGTAGGGAACAATCAGCCCCAGCATTTT.

The chain carries TRBV4-1 and TRBJ1-1, with 9 nucleotides matching TRBD1. The V gene end was trimmed by 2 bases and the J gene end by 4 bases; junction bases not matched to a gene: 2. The CDR3 is 14 residues long. From germline, CDR1 is MGHRA and CDR2 YSYEKL. The CDR3 nucleotides are TGCGCCAGCAGCCAAAAGACAGGGGGCACTGAAGCTTTCTTT. It translates to CASSQKTGGTEAFF.

The chain recombines TRBV2 with TRBJ1-4; a possible D gene is TRBD1 (6 bases). There are 13 residues in the CDR3. Trimming stripped 2 bases from V and 6 bases from J, with 7 bases between. Germline V gives CDR1 SNHLY, CDR2 FYNNEI. The CDR3, as DNA: TGTGCCAGCAGTGAACAGGGGTATGAAAAACTGTTTTTT. Translation gives CASSEQGYEKLFF.